These 6 T cell receptor beta chains came from one sample sequenced in a study of T cells in Graves' hyperthyroidism and ophthalmopathy. There were TCR beta CDR3 regions amplified from RNA transcripts. Carried out on the TCR CDR3, a first-round RT-PCR used the HTBI primer set. TCRdb re-called the multiplex PCR reads through MiXCR, storing one row per CDR3 protein. The sample holds nearly 110,000 distinct CDR3 sequences, about a sixth seen once. The material sequenced was blood. All receptors come from a woman in her forties or fifties with Graves' hyperthyroidism.

This clonotype was counted between two and nine times. In nucleotides, the CDR3 is TGTGCCAGCATGGCAGGCCGGGAGCAGTACTTC. Encoded protein: CASMAGREQYF. The genes are TRBV27 and TRBJ2-7; D gene uncertain. The CDR3 spans 11 residues. V lost 7 bases and J 7 bases, leaving 11 bases between the germline ends. From germline, CDR1 is MNHEY and CDR2 SMNVEV (reference sequence).

This clonotype was recorded many times. This sequence joins TRBV7-3 and TRBJ1-1; D perhaps matches TRBD1 (5 bases). Trimming took 6 bases from V and 1 from J, leaving 9 bases between them. This CDR3 is built from 13 residues. From germline, CDR1 is SGHTA and CDR2 FQGTGA. CDR3 sequence reads: CASSRQWNTEAFF. For the CDR3, the DNA is TGTGCCAGCAGTCGACAGTGGAACACTGAAGCTTTCTTT.

This clonotype was detected many times. The V and J genes are TRBV3-1 and TRBJ1-6; TRBD1 is a possible D gene (5 bases). The CDR3 is made up of 15 amino acids. Germline V CDR1 and CDR2: LGHDT, YNNKEL (reference sequence). V was trimmed by 2 bases and J by 5 bases, leaving 10 bases between them. CDR3 in DNA: TGTGCCAGCAGCCAACGGGACTGGGATAATTCACCCCTCCACTTT. Its protein is CASSQRDWDNSPLHF.

This clonotype was picked up many times. This chain connects TRBV20-1 to TRBJ1-3, with TRBD1 matching 9 bases. This CDR3 is built from 14 residues. CDR1 is DFQATT, CDR2 SNEGSKA, per germline (reference sequence). J lost 3 bases, V lost 6 bases, and 6 bases had no gene match. This CDR3 reads CSALQGAFGNTIYF. The CDR3 bases are TGCAGTGCCTTACAGGGGGCTTTTGGAAACACCATATATTTT.

This clonotype was counted at least ten times. J is TRBJ1-3 and V is TRBV28; a weak D match, TRBD1 (6 bases). The germline CDR1 and CDR2 sequences are MDHEN and SYDVKM. Trimming removed 4 bases at V and 1 base at J, with 11 bases between. The CDR3 contains 15 residues. The CDR3 region has the DNA TGTGCCAGCAGTTCCCTAGGGGGGTCTGGAAACACCATATATTTT. Translation gives CASSSLGGSGNTIYF.

The sample holds many counts of this clonotype. This chain links TRBV9 with TRBJ1-4; 10 nucleotides align to TRBD1. Germline CDR1 SGDLS, CDR2 YYNGEE. Unmatched junction bases numbered 5, after V lost 3 bases and J lost 0 bases. This CDR3 is 17 amino acids long. CDR3 residues: CASSGGTGDSTNEKLFF. The CDR3 coding sequence is TGTGCCAGCAGCGGCGGGACAGGGGACTCAACTAATGAAAAACTGTTTTTT.